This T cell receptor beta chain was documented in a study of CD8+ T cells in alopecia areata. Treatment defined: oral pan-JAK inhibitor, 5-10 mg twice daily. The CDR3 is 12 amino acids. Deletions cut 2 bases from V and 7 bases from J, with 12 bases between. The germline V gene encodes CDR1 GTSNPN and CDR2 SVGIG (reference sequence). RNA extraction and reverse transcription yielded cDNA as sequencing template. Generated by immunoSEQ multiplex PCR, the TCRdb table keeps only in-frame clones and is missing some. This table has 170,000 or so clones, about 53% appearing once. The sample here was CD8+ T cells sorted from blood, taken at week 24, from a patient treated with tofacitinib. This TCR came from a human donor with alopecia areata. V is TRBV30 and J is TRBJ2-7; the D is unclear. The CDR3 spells CAWSRIGREQYF. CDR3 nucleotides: TGTGCCTGGAGTAGAATAGGGCGTGAGCAGTACTTC.